These T cell receptor beta chains were read from a single sample in a study of CXCR3-negative and CXCR3-positive naive CD8 T cells. One entry per CDR3 protein, without DNA, is what TCRdb gives after re-calling the 5' RACE reads. The table lists roughly 100,000 distinct CDR3 sequences. Material for sequencing was naive CXCR3+ CD8+ T cells from blood. The receptors come from a human donor in good health. Some clones in this sample may be carry-over from other donors' samples. CDR3s include the opening cysteine and the closing phenylalanine or tryptophan.

v_gene,j_gene,CDR3aa
TRBV7-3,TRBJ2-3,CASSLTSGRWTDTQYF
TRBV18,TRBJ1-1,CASSPPEADAFF
TRBV4-1,TRBJ2-1,CASSPESSYNEQFF
TRBV13,TRBJ2-5,CASSFSEGGLAQYF
TRBV7-9,TRBJ2-5,CASIPLGEEQETQYF
TRBV30,TRBJ2-1,CAWSVAAGGPNEQFF
TRBV28,TRBJ1-2,CASSPTPLGHGYTF
TRBV29-1,TRBJ2-7,CSVEGTDTPYEQYF
TRBV29-1,TRBJ2-7,CSVEGGDGRAYEQYF
TRBV6-2/TRBV6-3,TRBJ2-5,CASSDGLQGGTQYF
TRBV29-1,TRBJ2-7,CSVEEGTSYEQYF
TRBV5-5,TRBJ2-5,CASTPSAGGGETQYF
TRBV29-1,TRBJ1-1,CSVAGATEAFF
TRBV29-1,TRBJ1-1,CSVEGGLNTEAFF
TRBV7-9,TRBJ2-1,CASADFSYNEQFF
TRBV9,TRBJ2-1,CASSVAGRGDYNEQFF
TRBV29-1,TRBJ1-2,CSVESLGLDYGYTF
TRBV21-1,TRBJ2-1,CASSLRLAVYNEQFF
TRBV30,TRBJ1-2,CAWSVLDGYTF
TRBV29-1,TRBJ1-4,CSVKTGGFEKLFF
TRBV29-1,TRBJ2-1,CSVRHLGLNEQFF
TRBV28,TRBJ2-4,CASTRTGKNIQYF
TRBV4-1,TRBJ2-7,CASSQTPPGTSTYEQYF
TRBV20-1,TRBJ2-7,CSASGKTVPYEQYF
TRBV29-1,TRBJ1-2,CSVYRGNYGYTF
TRBV5-1,TRBJ2-3,CASSLADPTDTQDF
TRBV7-9,TRBJ2-1,CASSLIVSGRGNEQFF
TRBV7-9,TRBJ2-1,CASSVTGIGEQFF